This T cell receptor beta chain was documented in a study of identical twins. TCRdb analysed the 5' RACE reads with MiXCR anew, one entry per CDR3 protein. This table holds about 430,000 distinct CDR3 sequences, approximately 17% found once. The germline gives CDR1 MDHEN, CDR2 SYDVKM. CDR3 size: 16 residues. With 6 bases clipped from V and 0 bases from J, the junction kept 8 bases outside the gene matches. This clonotype showed up just a few times. Its specificity is not known. Study-level points and caveats: Models predicted too little out-of-frame TCR alpha sharing in monozygotic twins. Conclusions came from cross-sectional statistical analysis, not from following the same donors.

This sequence joins TRBV28 and TRBJ2-1, with TRBD2 matching over 7 bases. The sequenced sample was naive T cells sorted from blood. This clonotype was obtained from a man aged 45 to 65 in good health. This CDR3 reads CASRGSGASSYNEQFF. CDR3 bases: TGTGCCAGCAGAGGAAGCGGGGCTAGCTCCTACAATGAGCAGTTCTTC.